The TCR beta chain under discussion was sequenced for a study of blood T cell repertoires in COVID-19. About the research overall: Nucleic acid was either cDNA or gDNA, and it came from T cells, B-cell-depleted T cells, or PBMCs.

Clones were sequenced by immunoSEQ multiplex PCR, and TCRdb holds only the in-frame ones, with some missing. Of about 330,000 clones detected, roughly 90% appear once; the ten largest clones hold less than 20%. CDR3 length: 15 amino acids. Trimming stripped 4 bases from V and 1 base from J, with 13 bases between. The V gene's germline CDR1 is MNHNY and CDR2 SVGAGI (reference sequence). The gene calls are TRBV6-6 and TRBJ1-1, with a possible D match to TRBD1 (5 bases). The sequencing input was PBMCs or T cells enriched from blood (not recorded which). This TCR derives from a woman in her twenties or thirties who had recovered from COVID-19. CDR3 nucleotides: TGTGCCAGCAGTTTAACACAGGTGAAGAACACTGAAGCTTTCTTT. As protein: CASSLTQVKNTEAFF.